This T cell receptor beta chain was retrieved from a study of CD8 T cells in ankylosing spondylitis. TCRdb re-derived calls from the 5' RACE reads in MiXCR, one entry per CDR3 protein. The sample has about 140,000 distinct CDR3 sequences, around 10% seen once; the top ten hold approximately 4%. There are 12 residues in the CDR3. Trimming removed 5 bases at V and 7 bases at J, with 9 bases between. Germline lookup yields CDR1 SGHTA and CDR2 FQGNSA. Sequenced material: blood, either unsorted or a sorted T cell fraction (not recorded which). The origin of this receptor is a female donor with ankylosing spondylitis or in good health (not recorded which). The V and J genes are TRBV7-2 and TRBJ1-5, with unresolved D. The CDR3 nucleotides read TGTGCCAGCAGCCCGCAAGGGCAGCCCCAGCATTTT. Its protein product is CASSPQGQPQHF. The full variable domain, its missing parts supplied by reference TRBV7-2 and TRBJ1-5, is GAGVSQSPSNKVTEKGKDVELRCDPISGHTALYWYRQSLGQGLEFLIYFQGNSAPDKSGLPSDRFSAERTGGSVSTLTIQRTQQEDSAVYLCASSPQGQPQHFGDGTRLSIL.